The 7 T cell receptor beta chains listed next were all sequenced from one sample in a study of blood T cell repertoires in COVID-19. Sequenced by immunoSEQ multiplex PCR; TCRdb stores in-frame clones only, minus some. The table has about 220,000 clones, 70% to 85% seen once. The specimen sequenced was PBMCs or T cells enriched from blood (not recorded which). Every receptor here comes from an older woman who had recovered from COVID-19.

The V and J genes are TRBV27 and TRBJ1-1; D uncertain. The germline V gene encodes CDR1 MNHEY and CDR2 SMNVEV (reference sequence). This CDR3 has 14 residues. V shed 4 bases and J shed 1 base, with 10 bases lying between them. The CDR3: CASSSYRENTEAFF. The CDR3 DNA reads TGTGCCAGCAGTTCCTACCGGGAGAACACTGAAGCTTTCTTT.

The chain is built from TRBV7-8 and TRBJ2-5; 7 nucleotides match TRBD1. Trimming took 5 bases from V and 4 from J; bases not matched to a gene: 16. Germline V gene sequence: CDR1 SGHVS, CDR2 FQNEAQ. The length of the CDR3 is 17 residues. CDR3 DNA sequence: TGTGCCAGCAGCCAGAACCGGGGACAGCGTCCACGAGAGACCCAGTACTTC. This encodes CASSQNRGQRPRETQYF.

This chain uses TRBV27 with TRBJ2-5; 11 nucleotides match TRBD2. The CDR3 runs 15 residues. Trimming cost V 6 bases and J 5 bases; bases outside gene matches: 8. Germline lookup yields CDR1 MNHEY and CDR2 SMNVEV (reference sequence). The CDR3 region has the DNA TGTGCCAGCAGGCCGGGACTAGCGGCTTGGGAGACCCAGTACTTC. Protein sequence: CASRPGLAAWETQYF.

This clone occurred a few times. The chain joins TRBV9 to TRBJ2-5; the match to TRBD1 covers 7 bases. The CDR3 is 14 amino acids. Germline CDR1 reads SGDLS; CDR2 reads YYNGEE. J was trimmed by 5 bases and V by 3 bases; bases with no gene match: 7. The CDR3 protein is CASSAGQWYETQYF. CDR3 DNA: TGTGCCAGCAGCGCGGGACAGTGGTACGAGACCCAGTACTTC.

The chain links TRBV18 to TRBJ1-1; perhaps TRBD1 as D (5 bases). The CDR3 runs to 13 residues. V was cut by 5 bases and J by 3 bases, with 10 bases left in between. The germline V gene encodes CDR1 KGHSH and CDR2 LQKENI. In nucleotides, the CDR3 is TGTGCCAGCTCAGCAGGGTTGGACACTGAAGCTTTCTTT. It codes for CASSAGLDTEAFF.

The chain combines TRBV6-6 with TRBJ1-2; 8 nucleotides match TRBD1. The V and J ends lost 1 base and 8 bases, in that order; junction bases with no gene match: 6. The length of the CDR3 is 14 residues. Germline CDR1 MNHNY, CDR2 SVGAGI (reference sequence). The CDR3 reads CASSYFGQGEGYTF. The CDR3 region has the DNA TGTGCCAGCAGTTACTTCGGACAGGGAGAAGGCTACACCTTC.

The genes are TRBV11-3 and TRBJ2-7, with a tentative D call TRBD1 (5 bases). CDR1 and CDR2 from the germline V gene are SGHNT and YENEEA. Trimming took 5 bases from V and 6 from J, leaving 17 bases between them. The CDR3 contains 14 residues. Written as DNA, the CDR3 is TGTGCCAGCAGCCTACGACATCAGGGCAGCGAGCAGTACTTC. It yields the protein CASSLRHQGSEQYF.